This entry lists 29 T cell receptor beta chains sequenced from one sample in a study of CD8 T cells in Susac syndrome. Reverse transcription of roughly 0.5 to 1 ug RNA was carried out with random hexamers. TCRdb recomputed calls from the immunoSEQ multiplex PCR reads with MiXCR, one row per CDR3 protein. The sample holds 71,000 or so distinct CDR3 sequences; roughly 93% are singletons and the top ten take around 0.15%. The sequenced sample consisted of CD4+ T cells from PBMCs. All receptors derive from a human donor with Susac syndrome.

V is TRBV4-2 and J is TRBJ2-3, with 7 bases identical to TRBD2. The J segment lost 2 bases and the V segment lost 0 bases, leaving 5 bases of the junction unmatched. The CDR3 extends over 16 amino acids. CDR1 is LGHNA and CDR2 is YNFKEQ in the germline V gene. The CDR3: CASSQEAAGVTDTQYF. DNA of the CDR3: TGTGCCAGCAGCCAAGAAGCGGCGGGGGTCACAGATACGCAGTATTTT.

This chain connects TRBV9 to TRBJ1-1, with D possibly being TRBD1 (6 bases). The CDR3 is 17 amino acids. Germline CDR1 and CDR2: SGDLS and YYNGEE. V was trimmed by 0 bases and J by 0 bases, leaving 15 bases between them. The CDR3 nucleotides read TGTGCCAGCAGCGTAGTCGGCCTCGGGGACATGAACACTGAAGCTTTCTTT. This sequence encodes CASSVVGLGDMNTEAFF.

V is TRBV5-1 and J is TRBJ2-1; D unresolved. Deletions cut 3 bases from V and 3 bases from J, with 10 bases between. The V gene's germline CDR1 is SGHRS and CDR2 YFSETQ. The CDR3 sequence is 14 residues long. CDR3 coding DNA: TGCGCCAGCAGCTCATCGGGTAACTACAATGAGCAGTTCTTC. Its translation: CASSSSGNYNEQFF.

The J gene is TRBJ1-3, the V gene TRBV7-8; a possible D gene is TRBD1 (6 bases). From germline, CDR1 is SGHVS and CDR2 FQNEAQ. Between the trimmed V and J ends, which lost 4 bases and 0 bases, there was a span of 10 bases. This CDR3 is 15 amino acids long. The CDR3 region has the DNA TGTGCCAGCAGCTCGAGGGGGAGCTCTGGAAACACCATATATTTT. This translates into CASSSRGSSGNTIYF.

J is TRBJ1-3 and V is TRBV7-2; D gene unclear. There are 13 residues in the CDR3. From germline, CDR1 is SGHTA and CDR2 FQGNSA. The V end lost 5 bases, the J end lost 3 bases, and 8 bases lay between the germline ends. CDR3 DNA: TGTGCCAGCAGCCCCCCAGGTGGAAACACCATATATTTT. Its translation: CASSPPGGNTIYF.

This chain uses TRBV19 with TRBJ1-6; no reliable D call. The V gene's germline CDR1 is LNHDA and CDR2 SQIVND (reference sequence). The CDR3 runs to 15 residues. Deletions cut 4 bases from V and 8 bases from J, with 15 bases between. The CDR3 DNA reads as TGTGCCAGTAGTAAGGCTCCTGCGAGGGATTCACCCCTCCACTTT. Amino acid sequence: CASSKAPARDSPLHF. The variable domain in full, with the rest retrieved from reference TRBV19 and TRBJ1-6, is DGGITQSPKYLFRKEGQNVTLSCEQNLNHDAMYWYRQDPGQGLRLIYYSQIVNDFQKGDIAEGYSVSREKKESFPLTVTSAQKNPTAFYLCASSKAPARDSPLHFGNGTRLTVT.

The chain uses TRBV5-5 and TRBJ2-7, with 9 bases matching TRBD1. Per germline, CDR1 SGHKS and CDR2 YYEKEE (reference sequence). The CDR3 contains 15 residues. The J segment lost 0 bases and the V segment lost 2 bases, leaving 3 bases of the junction unmatched. This CDR3 reads CASSLTGQGSYEQYF. CDR3 DNA sequence: TGTGCCAGCAGCTTAACGGGACAGGGCTCCTACGAGCAGTACTTC.

This chain joins TRBV5-6 and TRBJ1-1, with 7 bases identical to TRBD1. The CDR3 sequence is 13 residues long. V dropped 7 bases and J dropped 10; count of bases not matched to a gene: 13. Germline V gives CDR1 SGHDT, CDR2 YYEEEE. CDR3 DNA sequence: TGTGCCAGCTGGCGCAGGGGGGGGACTTCAGCTTTCTTT. Encoded protein: CASWRRGGTSAFF.

This clonotype came up a few times. The V call is TRBV30, the J call TRBJ2-1, with TRBD1 matching over 9 bases. This CDR3 is 15 amino acids long. Germline lookup yields CDR1 GTSNPN and CDR2 SVGIG (reference sequence). V was pared by 3 bases and J by 13 bases, with 16 bases of the junction left unmatched. The CDR3 spells CAWSAGTGRFGEQFF. CDR3 nucleotide sequence: TGTGCCTGGAGCGCCGGGACAGGGAGGTTCGGGGAACAGTTCTTC. The variable domain in full, with the rest retrieved from reference TRBV30 and TRBJ2-1, is SQTIHQWPATLVQPVGSPLSLECTVEGTSNPNLYWYRQAAGRGLQLLFYSVGIGQISSEVPQNLSASRPQDRQFILSSKKLLLSDSGFYLCAWSAGTGRFGEQFFGPGTRLTVL.

Here the CDR3 reads CASSEYGAGGVYGYTF. In nucleotides, the CDR3 is TGTGCCAGCAGTGAATATGGGGCAGGGGGCGTCTATGGCTACACCTTC. The chain uses TRBV25-1 and TRBJ1-2, with TRBD1 matching over 8 bases. The CDR3 loop spans 16 amino acids. Germline V gene data show CDR1 as MGHDK and CDR2 as SYGVNS. Trimming removed 0 bases from V and 4 bases from J; junction bases left unmatched: 7.

The chain joins TRBV7-9 to TRBJ2-1, with D uncertain. Germline loops: CDR1 SEHNR, CDR2 FQNEAQ (reference sequence). This CDR3 has 12 amino acids. The germline V and J ends were trimmed by 5 bases and 7 bases, with 9 bases remaining between them. In nucleotides, the CDR3 is TGTGCCAGCAGCAGAAGGCAAAATGAGCAGTTCTTC. It is translated as CASSRRQNEQFF. Complete variable domain (other parts from reference TRBV7-9 and TRBJ2-1): DTGVSQNPRHKITKRGQNVTFRCDPISEHNRLYWYRQTLGQGPEFLTYFQNEAQLEKSRLLSDRFSAERPKGSFSTLEIQRTEQGDSAMYLCASSRRQNEQFFGPGTRLTVL.

The rearrangement uses TRBV5-1 and TRBJ2-6; a possible D gene is TRBD1 (6 bases). The germline V gene encodes CDR1 SGHRS and CDR2 YFSETQ. Deletions cut 3 bases from V and 0 bases from J, with 16 bases between. This CDR3 has 18 amino acids. The CDR3 reads CASSSAGVAYSGANVLTF. The CDR3 DNA sequence: TGCGCCAGCAGCTCCGCAGGGGTAGCCTACTCTGGGGCCAACGTCCTGACTTTC.

CDR3 sequence reads: CASSLVEGTEAFF. CDR3 in DNA: TGCGCCAGCAGCTTGGTAGAAGGTACTGAAGCTTTCTTT. The chain couples TRBV5-1 to TRBJ1-1; D is unclear. CDR1 is SGHRS, CDR2 YFSETQ, per germline. The CDR3 consists of 13 residues. Trimming took 0 bases from V and 5 from J, leaving 8 bases between them.

CDR3 bases: TGCAGCGTCCACGGGGGGGACACTGAAGCTTTCTTT. This translates into CSVHGGDTEAFF. The chain uses TRBV29-1 and TRBJ1-1; possibly TRBD1 for D (5 bases). Trimming pared 6 bases from V and 3 bases from J, leaving 11 bases between. The CDR3 has 12 amino acids. Germline CDR1 SQVTM, CDR2 ANQGSEA.

The chain couples TRBV4-1 to TRBJ2-7; the match to TRBD1 covers 9 bases. The J segment lost 2 bases and the V segment lost 1 base, leaving 12 bases of the junction unmatched. Germline V gene lookup returns CDR1 MGHRA and CDR2 YSYEKL. The CDR3 has 18 residues. CDR3 protein: CASSQGHVTGGNPYEQYF. In DNA, the CDR3 is TGCGCCAGCAGCCAAGGGCATGTGACAGGGGGTAACCCCTACGAGCAGTACTTC.

This chain links TRBV29-1 with TRBJ2-1; 7 bases align to TRBD2. Germline values: CDR1 SQVTM, CDR2 ANQGSEA. V shed 4 bases and J 4 bases; nucleotides not matched to a gene: 7. This CDR3 is 14 amino acids long. CDR3 protein: CSVVIGTTYNEQFF. CDR3 DNA sequence: TGCAGCGTTGTAATCGGGACTACATACAATGAGCAGTTCTTC.

V gene TRBV20-1 combines with J gene TRBJ2-1; TRBD2 might be the D (7 bases). Trimming pared 4 bases from V and 1 base from J, leaving 20 bases between. Germline loops: CDR1 DFQATT, CDR2 SNEGSKA (reference sequence). The CDR3 has 17 residues. CDR3 DNA: TGCAGTGCTAAAGATAGGGGGGGCGCGTGGTCCTACAATGAGCAGTTCTTC. This encodes CSAKDRGGAWSYNEQFF.

The chain recombines TRBV18 with TRBJ2-2; 14 positions match TRBD2. Germline CDR1 reads KGHSH; CDR2 reads LQKENI. With 3 bases clipped from V and 3 bases from J, the junction kept 3 bases outside the gene matches. This CDR3 spans 17 amino acids. The CDR3 DNA follows: TGTGCCAGCTCACCCCCGGGACTAGCGGGGGACACCGGGGAGCTGTTTTTT. Residues: CASSPPGLAGDTGELFF.

J is TRBJ1-1 and V is TRBV20-1; tentative D call: TRBD1 (6 bases). This CDR3 comprises 13 residues. Deletions cut 3 bases from V and 5 bases from J, with 13 bases between. Germline lookup yields CDR1 DFQATT and CDR2 SNEGSKA (reference sequence). CDR3 DNA: TGCAGTGCTAGTTCAGGGGCCCGGACTGAAGCTTTCTTT. It is translated as CSASSGARTEAFF.

The chain has TRBV5-1 and TRBJ2-1; 10 bases agree with TRBD2. Germline trimming cut 3 bases from V and 0 bases from J; bases unmatched to any gene: 12. The CDR3 extends over 19 amino acids. Germline lookup yields CDR1 SGHRS and CDR2 YFSETQ. CDR3 sequence reads: CASSSGLAFPIRSYNEQFF. For the CDR3, the DNA is TGCGCCAGCAGCTCGGGACTAGCGTTCCCCATCCGCTCCTACAATGAGCAGTTCTTC.

This sequence joins TRBV10-2 and TRBJ2-1; TRBD1 agrees at 7 bases. Germline V lookup: CDR1 WSHSY, CDR2 SAAADI. Unmatched junction bases numbered 9, after V lost 9 bases and J lost 10 bases. The CDR3 has 12 residues. The CDR3 loop reads CASSDRAREQFF. The CDR3 DNA reads TGCGCCAGTTCAGACAGGGCCCGAGAGCAGTTCTTC.

V and J are TRBV18 and TRBJ2-2; D remains ambiguous. The CDR3 consists of 13 residues. Trimming pared 0 bases from V and 6 bases from J, leaving 5 bases between. Germline V gene data show CDR1 as KGHSH and CDR2 as LQKENI. CDR3 region: CASSPPVAGELFF. The CDR3 nucleotides read TGTGCCAGCTCACCACCAGTCGCCGGGGAGCTGTTTTTT.

This chain joins TRBV6-5 and TRBJ2-4; unclear D gene. Trimming left V 4 bases short and J 0 bases short, with 16 bases between. The CDR3 is made up of 17 amino acids. Per the germline V gene, CDR1 is MNHEY and CDR2 is SVGAGI. CDR3 region: CASSSSRQYLAKNIQYF. The CDR3, as DNA: TGTGCCAGCAGTTCCTCCCGGCAATACCTAGCCAAAAACATTCAGTACTTC.

V and J are TRBV28 and TRBJ1-2; unclear D gene. Trimming removed 4 bases from V and 5 bases from J, with 17 bases in between. This CDR3 has 15 amino acids. Germline V gene lookup returns CDR1 MDHEN and CDR2 SYDVKM. The CDR3 coding sequence is TGTGCCAGCAGTTCCCTTCCCCCGTTGGATTATGGCTACACCTTC. Its translation is CASSSLPPLDYGYTF.

The chain has TRBV11-2 and TRBJ2-3; D not certain. V lost 1 base, J lost 2 bases, and 10 bases lay in between. Germline V CDR1 and CDR2: SGHAT, FQNNGV. CDR3 length: 15 amino acids. This CDR3 reads CASSLGYSSTDTQYF. As DNA, the CDR3 is TGTGCCAGCAGCTTAGGGTATTCCTCCACAGATACGCAGTATTTT.

This clonotype was counted a single time. The rearrangement uses TRBV20-1 and TRBJ1-4, with D unresolved. The germline CDR1 and CDR2 sequences are DFQATT and SNEGSKA (reference sequence). The CDR3 extends over 12 amino acids. Between the trimmed V and J ends, which lost 7 bases and 8 bases, there was a span of 14 bases. The CDR3 is CSVSLLSEKLFF. CDR3 nucleotide sequence: TGCAGTGTTTCCCTCTTGAGCGAAAAACTGTTTTTT.

The chain links TRBV5-6 to TRBJ1-3; D call uncertain. Germline loops: CDR1 SGHDT, CDR2 YYEEEE. The ends were cut back, 0 bases at V and 0 bases at J, with 10 bases in the middle. The CDR3 is 16 amino acids. CDR3 in DNA: TGTGCCAGCAGCTTGGACGGGTACGCCTCTGGAAACACCATATATTTT. Its translation: CASSLDGYASGNTIYF.

The chain joins TRBV25-1 to TRBJ1-1, with D possibly TRBD1 on 5 matching bases. V lost 2 bases, J lost 3 bases, and 16 bases lay in between. Per the germline V gene, CDR1 is MGHDK and CDR2 is SYGVNS. The CDR3 contains 16 residues. In DNA, the CDR3 is TGTGCCAGCAGTGAAACTATCGGGACGGGGGACACTGAAGCTTTCTTT. As protein: CASSETIGTGDTEAFF.

This clonotype came up once. V gene TRBV5-4 combines with J gene TRBJ2-3; D assignment may be TRBD1 or TRBD2 (5 bases each). The CDR3 sequence is 15 residues long. V was trimmed by 3 bases and J by 3 bases, leaving 14 bases between them. Germline V gene sequence: CDR1 SGHNT, CDR2 YYREEE (reference sequence). CDR3: CASSSPGRGTDTQYF. CDR3 sequence (DNA): TGTGCCAGCAGCTCGCCGGGGCGAGGGACAGATACGCAGTATTTT.